This T cell receptor beta chain was identified in a study of blood T cell dynamics during melanoma immunotherapy. Each bulk PBMC sample had 300 to 350 ng DNA loaded. The protocol was immunoSEQ multiplex PCR, while the TCRdb copy is restricted to in-frame clones and leaves out a portion. The sample contains 7,000 to 10,000 clones, approximately 90% of which appear only once. V was pared by 10 bases and J by 3 bases, with 9 bases of the junction left unmatched. The CDR3 has 15 residues. The germline V gene has CDR1 ENHRY and CDR2 SYGVKD. Time point in this sample: week 3, after first cycle of checkpoint inhibitor. Disease control meant complete response, partial response or stable disease at 12 weeks.

The sequencing used blood, collected from a patient treated with checkpoint blockade. This TCR came from a human donor with melanoma. J is TRBJ1-1 and V is TRBV10-3; TRBD1 matches at 12 bases. The CDR3 bases are TGTGCCACCGGGACAGGGGGCGCTTCGGACACTGAAGCTTTCTTT. It encodes CATGTGGASDTEAFF.